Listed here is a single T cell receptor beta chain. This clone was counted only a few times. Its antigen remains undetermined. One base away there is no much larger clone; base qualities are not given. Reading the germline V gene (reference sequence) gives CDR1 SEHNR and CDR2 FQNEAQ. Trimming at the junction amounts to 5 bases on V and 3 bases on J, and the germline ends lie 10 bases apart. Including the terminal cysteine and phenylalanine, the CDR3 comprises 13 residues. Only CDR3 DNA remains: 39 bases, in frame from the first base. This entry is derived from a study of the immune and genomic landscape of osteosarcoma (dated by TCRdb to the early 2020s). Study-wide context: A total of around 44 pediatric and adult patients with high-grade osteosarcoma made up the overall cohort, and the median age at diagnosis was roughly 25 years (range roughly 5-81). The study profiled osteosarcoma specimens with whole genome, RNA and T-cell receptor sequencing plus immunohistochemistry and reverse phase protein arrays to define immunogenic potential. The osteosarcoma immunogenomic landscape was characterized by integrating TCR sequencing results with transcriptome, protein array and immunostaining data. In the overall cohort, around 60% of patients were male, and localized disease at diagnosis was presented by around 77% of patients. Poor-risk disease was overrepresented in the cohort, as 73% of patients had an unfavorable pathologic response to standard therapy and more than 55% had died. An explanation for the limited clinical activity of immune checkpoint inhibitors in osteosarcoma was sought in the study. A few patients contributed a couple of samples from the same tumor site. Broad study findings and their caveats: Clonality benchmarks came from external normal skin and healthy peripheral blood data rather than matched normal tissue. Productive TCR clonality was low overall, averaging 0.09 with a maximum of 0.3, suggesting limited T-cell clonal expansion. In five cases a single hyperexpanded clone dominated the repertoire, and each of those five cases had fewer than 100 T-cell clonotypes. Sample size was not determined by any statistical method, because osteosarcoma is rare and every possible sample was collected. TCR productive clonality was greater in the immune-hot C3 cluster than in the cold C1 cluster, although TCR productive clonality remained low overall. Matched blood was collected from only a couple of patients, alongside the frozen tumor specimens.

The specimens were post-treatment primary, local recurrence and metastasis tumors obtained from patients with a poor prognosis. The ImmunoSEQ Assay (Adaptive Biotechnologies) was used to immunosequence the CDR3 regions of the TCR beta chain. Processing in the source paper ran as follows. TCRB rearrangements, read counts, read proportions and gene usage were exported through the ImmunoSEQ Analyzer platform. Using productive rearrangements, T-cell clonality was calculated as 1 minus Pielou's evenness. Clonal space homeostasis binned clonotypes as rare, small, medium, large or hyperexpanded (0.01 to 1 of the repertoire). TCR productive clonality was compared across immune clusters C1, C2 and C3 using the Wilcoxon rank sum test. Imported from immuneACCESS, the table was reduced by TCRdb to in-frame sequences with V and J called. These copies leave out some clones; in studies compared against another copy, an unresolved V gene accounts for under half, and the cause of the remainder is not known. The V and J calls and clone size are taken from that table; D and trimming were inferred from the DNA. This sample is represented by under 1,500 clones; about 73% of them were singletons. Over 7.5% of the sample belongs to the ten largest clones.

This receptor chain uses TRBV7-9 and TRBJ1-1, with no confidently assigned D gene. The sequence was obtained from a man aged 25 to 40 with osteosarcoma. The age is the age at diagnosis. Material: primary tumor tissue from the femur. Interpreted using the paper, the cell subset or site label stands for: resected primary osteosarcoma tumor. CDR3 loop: CASSHYGDTEAFF. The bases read TGTGCCAGCAGCCACTACGGCGACACTGAAGCTTTCTTT.